This record looks at one T cell receptor beta chain sequence and its context. The antigen remains undetermined. TCRdb's table, derived via immunoSEQ multiplex PCR, lists solely in-frame clones and lacks some. Of about 49,000 clones listed, 83% were seen once; the top ten hold around 29%. This sample stems from a study of radiation and T cells in renal cell carcinoma. Whole-study results and caveats: Baseline intratumoral clonotype presence is unknown without pretreatment biopsies.

Time point reported: baseline pretreatment blood. Treatment described: 15 Gy SBRT to primary tumor, nephrectomy 4 weeks later. The patient's renal cell carcinoma had clear cell pathology. This TCR derives from a woman aged 70 to 79 with renal cell carcinoma. The sample here was blood, taken from a patient whose treatment included radiotherapy and nephrectomy.

CDR3: CASSLAGTQDEQYF. CDR3 sequence (DNA): TGTGCCAGCAGCTTGGCCGGGACACAAGACGAGCAGTACTTC. J is TRBJ2-7 and V is TRBV5-4; D is possibly TRBD1 (6 bases). Germline V CDR1 and CDR2: SGHNT, YYREEE (reference sequence). Trimming shortened V by 0 bases and J by 5 bases, and 12 bases separated the two germline ends. The CDR3 runs to 14 residues. Together with reference TRBV5-4 and TRBJ2-7, the CDR3 gives the full variable domain: ETGVTQSPTHLIKTRGQQVTLRCSSQSGHNTVSWYQQALGQGPQFIFQYYREEENGRGNFPPRFSGLQFPNYSSELNVNALELDDSALYLCASSLAGTQDEQYFGPGTRLTVT.